The 26 T cell receptor beta chains presented below share a single source sample, sequenced in a study of blood T cells in healthy people across ages. Next came a second PCR, run for about 7 to 11 cycles, which used a sample-barcoded 5' primer along with a J-beta primer mix. TCRdb re-called the 5' RACE reads through MiXCR, storing one row per CDR3 protein. The table includes some 710,000 distinct CDR3 sequences, 22% detected once. The sequenced sample was blood. These receptors all come from a man between 65 and 85 years old in good health.

The sample holds a few counts of this clonotype. The CDR3 bases are TGTGCCAGCAGCCCAATTGAAGGACAGGGAAACAATGAGCAGTTCTTC. It is translated as CASSPIEGQGNNEQFF. This chain uses TRBV5-5 with TRBJ2-5; 8 nucleotides match TRBD1. Matching the DNA end better, TRBJ2-1 makes the J call doubtful. There are 16 residues in the CDR3. Germline CDR1 and CDR2: SGHKS and YYEKEE (reference sequence).

The V gene is TRBV7-2, the J gene TRBJ2-5, with TRBD2 matching over 8 bases. Looked up from germline, CDR1 is SGHTA and CDR2 is FQGNSA. J lost 7 bases, V lost 1 base, and 11 bases had no gene match. The CDR3 runs to 16 residues. The DNA of the CDR3 is TGTGCCAGCAGCTTAGGGTATAGCGGGGCCTCGGGGACCCAGTACTTC. The encoded protein is CASSLGYSGASGTQYF.

In this sample, this clonotype turned up many times. The chain joins TRBV29-1 to TRBJ2-7; a possible D gene is TRBD1 (6 bases). In germline, CDR1 is SQVTM, CDR2 ANQGSEA. CDR3 length: 12 amino acids. Trimming took 5 bases from V and 2 from J, leaving 10 bases between them. CDR3 coding DNA: TGCAGCGTTTATGGACAGACCTACGAGCAGTACTTC. It codes for CSVYGQTYEQYF.

This clonotype has just one count. The V gene is TRBV7-3, the J gene TRBJ2-5, with 13 bases that match TRBD2. This CDR3 has 17 amino acids. The V segment lost 5 bases and the J segment 2 bases; nucleotides outside the gene matches: 8. Germline CDR1 is SGHTA and CDR2 is FQGTGA. CDR3 sequence (DNA): TGTGCCAGCAGCCCGGGACTAGCGGGAAAATATCAAGAGACCCAGTACTTC. It codes for CASSPGLAGKYQETQYF.

This clonotype was seen a handful of times. This sequence joins TRBV9 and TRBJ2-5; D uncertain. The J call is uncertain, as TRBJ2-1 better fits the DNA end. The germline V gene encodes CDR1 SGDLS and CDR2 YYNGEE. This CDR3 is 15 amino acids long. The CDR3 is CASSVVPEPGNEQFF. Here the CDR3 DNA reads TGTGCCAGCAGCGTAGTACCCGAGCCAGGCAATGAGCAGTTCTTC.

This clonotype occurred a few times. The chain joins TRBV12-3 or TRBV12-4 to TRBJ1-4; tentative D call: TRBD1 (6 bases). The CDR3 spans 15 residues. The V end lost 5 bases, the J end lost 7 bases, and 17 bases lay between the germline ends. The CDR3 loop reads CASSPWAGAGEKLFF. The CDR3 nucleotides are TGTGCCAGCAGTCCCTGGGCAGGGGCAGGTGAAAAACTGTTTTTT.

The chain joins TRBV19 to TRBJ2-5, with D unclear. The germline V gene has CDR1 LNHDA and CDR2 SQIVND (reference sequence). Trimming cost V 5 bases and J 0 bases, with 13 bases left between them. The CDR3 sequence is 15 residues long. The CDR3 loop reads CASSLSRGHQETQYF. In DNA, the CDR3 is TGTGCCAGTAGTTTGAGCCGAGGACACCAAGAGACCCAGTACTTC. The full variable domain, rest sourced from reference TRBV19 and TRBJ2-5, is DGGITQSPKYLFRKEGQNVTLSCEQNLNHDAMYWYRQDPGQGLRLIYYSQIVNDFQKGDIAEGYSVSREKKESFPLTVTSAQKNPTAFYLCASSLSRGHQETQYFGPGTRLLVL.

CDR3 loop: CASSSVGSSGNTIYF. The CDR3 bases are TGTGCCAGCAGCTCGGTGGGGAGCTCTGGAAACACCATATATTTT. The gene calls are TRBV5-5 and TRBJ1-3; D is uncertain. V shed 3 bases and J shed 0 bases, with 10 bases lying between them. CDR1 SGHKS and CDR2 YYEKEE come from the germline V gene (reference sequence). The CDR3 runs to 15 residues. The whole variable domain, filled in from reference TRBV5-5 and TRBJ1-3, reads DAGVTQSPTHLIKTRGQQVTLRCSPISGHKSVSWYQQVLGQGPQFIFQYYEKEERGRGNFPDRFSARQFPNYSSELNVNALLLGDSALYLCASSSVGSSGNTIYFGEGSWLTVV.

The V and J genes are TRBV5-1 and TRBJ2-7; D not resolved. Germline-derived CDR1 and CDR2 are SGHRS and YFSETQ. CDR3 length: 11 residues. V lost 0 bases to trimming and J lost 12 bases, with 10 bases between them. The CDR3 region has the DNA TGCGCCAGCAGCTTGGACCCAGACACGTACGTC. It codes for CASSLDPDTYV.

This clonotype was seen only a few times. V usage is TRBV5-6 and J usage is TRBJ2-3; maybe TRBD2 (5 bases). Trimming stripped 8 bases from V and 4 bases from J, with 11 bases between. Germline values: CDR1 SGHDT, CDR2 YYEEEE. The CDR3 covers 12 residues. As DNA, the CDR3 is TGTGCCAGGGACGGGGAACCAGATACGCAGTATTTT. Translation: CARDGEPDTQYF.

This clonotype was detected a few times. The genes are TRBV7-9 and TRBJ1-2, with a weak D call TRBD1 (6 bases). The V gene's germline CDR1 is SEHNR and CDR2 FQNEAQ (reference sequence). V was pared by 5 bases and J by 6 bases, with 19 bases between. The CDR3 is made up of 15 amino acids. CDR3 region: CASSQGGGLRHGYTF. The CDR3 coding sequence is TGTGCCAGCAGCCAAGGGGGGGGGCTCCGTCATGGCTACACCTTC.

This chain joins TRBV20-1 and TRBJ2-5; 7 nucleotides line up with TRBD2. With the DNA end fitting TRBJ2-1 better, the J assignment may be wrong. CDR3 size: 12 residues. CDR1 is DFQATT, CDR2 SNEGSKA, per germline (reference sequence). CDR3 sequence (DNA): TGCAGTGCTAGATGGGGGGGGGATGAGCAGTTCTTC. This codes for CSARWGGDEQFF.

This chain links TRBV6-5 with TRBJ2-2, with TRBD1 as a possible D gene (5 bases). The CDR3 spans 13 residues. The germline V gene encodes CDR1 MNHEY and CDR2 SVGAGI. V dropped 5 bases and J dropped 9 bases, with 13 bases sitting between them. DNA of the CDR3: TGTGCCAGCAGTAAGACAGCCTCACGGGAGCTGTTTTTT. It translates to CASSKTASRELFF.

Many counts were recorded for this clonotype. The CDR3 coding sequence is TGCGCCAGCAGCAATGGACAGGGGGGGATTCAGTACTTC. Its protein is CASSNGQGGIQYF. The chain employs TRBV5-1 and TRBJ2-4, with 10 bases identical to TRBD1. Looked up from germline, CDR1 is SGHRS and CDR2 is YFSETQ. The V segment lost 4 bases and the J segment 10 bases; nucleotides outside the gene matches: 5. This CDR3 is built from 13 residues.

This chain connects TRBV20-1 to TRBJ1-4, with D possibly matching TRBD1 (5 bases). Germline-derived CDR1 and CDR2 are DFQATT and SNEGSKA (reference sequence). Trimming shortened V by 6 bases and J by 4 bases, and 15 bases separated the two germline ends. The CDR3 has 14 residues. CDR3: CSASPREFNEKLFF. Written as DNA, the CDR3 is TGCAGTGCCAGCCCCAGGGAGTTTAATGAAAAACTGTTTTTT.

The chain recombines TRBV5-1 with TRBJ2-5; TRBD2 matches 9 bases. Gene TRBJ2-1 matches the end of the DNA better, so the J call may be wrong. CDR3 length: 16 residues. The germline V gene encodes CDR1 SGHRS and CDR2 YFSETQ. The CDR3 DNA follows: TGCGCCAGCAGCCCCGGGACTAGCCCTAGGTCGGATGAGCAGTTCTTC. It specifies CASSPGTSPRSDEQFF.

This chain uses TRBV4-1 with TRBJ1-5, with D uncertain. V was shortened by 0 bases and J by 4 bases, with 10 bases between the two germline ends. The CDR3 runs 15 residues. CDR1 is MGHRA and CDR2 is YSYEKL in the germline V gene. CDR3 protein: CASSQDFSLNQPQHF. DNA for the CDR3: TGCGCCAGCAGCCAAGATTTCTCACTGAATCAGCCCCAGCATTTT.

V is TRBV25-1 and J is TRBJ1-1; no firm D call. Per the germline V gene, CDR1 is MGHDK and CDR2 is SYGVNS. Trimming left V 6 bases short and J 4 bases short, with 15 bases between. The CDR3 covers 14 residues. CDR3 sequence reads: CASRLGSFGTEAFF. For the CDR3, the DNA is TGTGCCAGCAGATTGGGTTCCTTTGGCACTGAAGCTTTCTTT.

The V call is TRBV12-3 or TRBV12-4, the J call TRBJ1-1; D is undetermined. Trimming took 2 bases from V and 8 from J, leaving 9 bases between them. The CDR3 length is 12 residues. The CDR3 is CASSLSPTEAFF. The CDR3 nucleotides read TGTGCCAGCAGTTTATCGCCAACCGAAGCTTTCTTT.

This chain joins TRBV12-3 or TRBV12-4 and TRBJ1-5; 7 nucleotides align to TRBD1. This CDR3 contains 17 residues. V shed 6 bases, J shed 4 bases, and the junction held 15 bases outside the gene matches. The CDR3, as DNA: TGTGCCAGCAGCAAAAGGACAGGAATGGAACTAAATCAGCCCCAGCATTTT. Translation: CASSKRTGMELNQPQHF.

A few counts support this clonotype. The chain carries TRBV7-9 and TRBJ2-5; no firm D call. The J call is in doubt because the DNA end fits TRBJ2-7 better. CDR1 and CDR2 (germline): SEHNR, FQNEAQ (reference sequence). This CDR3 has 13 amino acids. The CDR3 coding sequence is TGTGCCAGCAGCTGGAGCCTCACCTACGAGCAGTACTTC. Amino acids: CASSWSLTYEQYF.

The chain joins TRBV2 to TRBJ1-2, with no clear D. CDR1 and CDR2 (germline): SNHLY, FYNNEI. There are 16 residues in the CDR3. V dropped 6 bases and J dropped 0 bases, with 17 bases sitting between them. In DNA form, the CDR3 reads TGTGCCAGCAGGGAACACCTGGCCAGAACTAACTATGGCTACACCTTC. Residues: CASREHLARTNYGYTF.

The genes are TRBV6-6 and TRBJ2-3, with D possibly TRBD2 on 6 matching bases. The V gene lost 8 bases and the J gene lost 0 bases, with 9 bases spanning the gap. The CDR3 extends over 13 amino acids. Germline V lookup: CDR1 MNHNY, CDR2 SVGAGI (reference sequence). CDR3: CASGGLSTDTQYF. CDR3 in DNA: TGTGCCAGCGGGGGACTTAGCACAGATACGCAGTATTTT.

This clonotype came up a few times. This chain uses TRBV20-1 with TRBJ2-3; D remains unclear. V was pared by 0 bases and J by 4 bases, with 17 bases between. From germline, CDR1 is DFQATT and CDR2 SNEGSKA (reference sequence). This CDR3 has 16 amino acids. CDR3 DNA: TGCAGTGCTAGAGATTTTCGGGTCGTCTACGCAGATACGCAGTATTTT. It specifies CSARDFRVVYADTQYF.

The CDR3 DNA is TGTGCCAGCTCACCACGGGACCCGGTGGATGAAAAACTGTTTTTT. Translated: CASSPRDPVDEKLFF. V gene TRBV18 combines with J gene TRBJ1-4; D perhaps matches TRBD1 (5 bases). This CDR3 has 15 residues. V was shortened by 1 base and J by 6 bases, with 12 bases between the two germline ends. Per germline, CDR1 KGHSH and CDR2 LQKENI.

The rearrangement uses TRBV5-5 and TRBJ2-3; D is unresolved. Germline V CDR1 and CDR2: SGHKS, YYEKEE (reference sequence). V lost 2 bases and J lost 0, with 10 bases in between. There are 15 residues in the CDR3. In DNA, the CDR3 is TGTGCCAGCAGCTTCAGTGACCTCAGCACAGATACGCAGTATTTT. This codes for CASSFSDLSTDTQYF.